The clone carrying this T cell receptor beta chain was counted a few times. Its antigen remains unknown. This entry belongs to a study of blood T cells in healthy people across ages. Study results and caveats: Diversity was estimated from one million T cells, and these estimates were considered underestimates. Changes in expanded clonotypes were possibly confounded, as the CMV status of donors was unknown.

With a J-beta primer mix and a sample-barcoded 5' primer, a second PCR ran about 7 to 11 cycles. Every individual sample yielded 3 million or more paired-end reads (each containing CDR3). From the 5' RACE reads, TCRdb called clonotypes with MiXCR, one entry per CDR3 protein. The table has about 1.4 million distinct CDR3 sequences, around 59% seen once. The germline V gene encodes CDR1 LGHNA and CDR2 YNFKEQ. The junction had 7 bases not matched to a gene; V was cut back by 4 bases and J by 2 bases. The CDR3 loop spans 15 amino acids. The origin of this receptor is a man younger than 35 in good health. The chain employs TRBV4-2 and TRBJ2-5; 7 positions agree with TRBD1. Sequenced input: blood. The CDR3 sequence: CASSPRQGRQETQYF. In nucleotides, the CDR3 is TGTGCCAGCAGCCCAAGACAGGGAAGGCAAGAGACCCAGTACTTC.